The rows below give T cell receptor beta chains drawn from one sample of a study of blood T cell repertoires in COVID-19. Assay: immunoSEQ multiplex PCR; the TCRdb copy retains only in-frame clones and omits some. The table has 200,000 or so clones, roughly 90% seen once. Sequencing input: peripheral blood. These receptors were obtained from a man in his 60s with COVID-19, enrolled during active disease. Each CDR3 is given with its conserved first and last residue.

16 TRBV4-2 CASSQEYSRSGNTIYF
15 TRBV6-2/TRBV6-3 CASSGKGLLSYGYTF
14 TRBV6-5 CASSYHSWNTEAFF
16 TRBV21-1 CASSKSKRTSGNTIYF
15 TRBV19 CASSISQGAGDTQYF
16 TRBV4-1 CASSQELDLPTYEQYF
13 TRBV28 CASSLVRLGEQYF
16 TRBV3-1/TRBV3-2 CASSQAGLALGDTQYF
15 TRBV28 CASSLRLTMTHIQYF
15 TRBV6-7 CASSYSLGHNYEQYF
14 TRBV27 CASSFGTGVGEQYF
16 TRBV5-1 CASSYRQGMATDTQYF
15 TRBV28 CASRGSSGAYSEQFF
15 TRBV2 CASVRGTGSYNEQFF
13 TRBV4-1 CASSQIRSNEQFF
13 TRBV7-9 CATETVSNYGYTF
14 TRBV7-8 CASSFSGSRNEQFF
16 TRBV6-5 CASSYSILAGTDTQYF
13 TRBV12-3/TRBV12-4 CASSTGVRSPLHF
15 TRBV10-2 CASSESRTGNYGYTF
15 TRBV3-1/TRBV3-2 CASSQGEGSNEKLFF
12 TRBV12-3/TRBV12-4 CASRRAPGELFF
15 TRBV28 CASSLVAGGNYEQYF
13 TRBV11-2 CASSIGQRNIQYF
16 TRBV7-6 CASSLGTDRGPYEQYF
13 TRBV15 CATRDGAKNIQYF
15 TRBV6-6 CASSLNGQGFQPQHF
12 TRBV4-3 CASSQDSGIQYF
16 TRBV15 CATSGNKGASAYEQYF
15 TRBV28 CASSLSQGSVYEQYF
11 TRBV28 CASSLQGEQYF
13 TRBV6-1 CASSELRNTEAFF
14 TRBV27 CASRPPRGNTEAFF
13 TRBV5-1 CASSWDSPYGYTF
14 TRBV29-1 CSVAVGVMNTEAFF
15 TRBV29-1 CSGIQGSSSYNEQFF
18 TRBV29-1 CSGIKGGYSGSLVDTQYF
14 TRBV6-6 CASSLRQGTYGYTF
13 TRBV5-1 CASTLEGTRGRTF
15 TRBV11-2 CASRRPGQGSGEQYF
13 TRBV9 CASSVGSGDGYTF
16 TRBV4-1 CASSQGQANSNQPQHF
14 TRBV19 CASNLRDTNQPQHF
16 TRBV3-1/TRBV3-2 CASSSRTSGILGELFF
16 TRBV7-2 CASSVSGAFNTDTQYF
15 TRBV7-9 CASSLALGQGYEQYF
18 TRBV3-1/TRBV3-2 CASSQDPCVGGSTYEQYF
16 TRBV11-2 CASSHSLQGGFEGYTF
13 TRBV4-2 CASSQDSDTEAFF